One and the same sample provided the 10 T cell receptor beta chains below, sequenced in a study of cytomegalovirus exposure and HLA in healthy donors (dated by TCRdb to about 2017). The library was generated by the immunoSEQ multiplex PCR assay. For the multiplex PCR, a mixture combining 60 forward primers for TCR Vbeta segments and 13 reverse primers for TCR Jbeta segments was used. Not all clones reach the TCRdb copy of this immuneACCESS table, which keeps in-frame sequences only. Checked studies attribute under half of the gap to unresolved V genes and leave the rest unexplained. The sample table lists 150,000 to 160,000 clones, approximately 80% of them with a count of one. The ten biggest clones cover 3% to 4% of the sample. Sample: PBMCs. These receptors all come from a woman between 40 and 50 years old in good health and CMV-seronegative.

The rearrangement links TRBV27 to TRBJ1-1; TRBD1 matches 7 bases. J lost 5 bases, V lost 5 bases, and 5 bases had no gene match. CDR1 is MNHEY and CDR2 is SMNVEV in the germline V gene (reference sequence). The CDR3 runs to 13 residues. The CDR3 DNA is TGTGCCAGCAGTATGGACAGGAGGACTGAAGCTTTCTTT. Its translation is CASSMDRRTEAFF.

The J gene is TRBJ1-2, the V gene TRBV6-1; D may be TRBD1 (6 bases). This CDR3 is built from 16 residues. The V end lost 4 bases, the J end lost 3 bases, and 18 bases lay between the germline ends. CDR1 is MNHNS, CDR2 SASEGT, per germline. CDR3 protein: CASSAPIRGTYYGYTF. In DNA form, the CDR3 reads TGTGCCAGCAGTGCTCCGATCAGGGGAACCTACTATGGCTACACCTTC.

This clone appeared a few times. The V and J genes are TRBV6-1 and TRBJ1-1; 7 bases agree with TRBD1. Looked up from germline, CDR1 is MNHNS and CDR2 is SASEGT. This CDR3 region has 13 residues. The V gene end was trimmed by 5 bases and the J gene end by 4 bases; junction bases not matched to a gene: 4. The CDR3 region is CASSTDRVTEAFF. CDR3 coding DNA: TGTGCCAGCAGTACTGACAGGGTCACTGAAGCTTTCTTT.

The chain links TRBV7-9 to TRBJ2-7; 12 nucleotides match TRBD2. The V gene end was trimmed by 6 bases and the J gene end by 4 bases; junction bases not matched to a gene: 16. Germline V gives CDR1 SEHNR, CDR2 FQNEAQ (reference sequence). This CDR3 is built from 18 residues. The CDR3 protein is CASRGPKRLAGEGYEQYF. CDR3 DNA: TGTGCCAGCAGGGGACCCAAGAGACTAGCGGGAGAAGGATACGAGCAGTACTTC.

V gene TRBV11-2 combines with J gene TRBJ2-3; TRBD1 agrees at 8 bases. CDR1 is SGHAT and CDR2 is FQNNGV in the germline V gene. The CDR3 is 13 amino acids. J gave up 5 bases and V 5 bases, and 3 bases lay outside the gene matches. CDR3 nucleotides: TGTGCCAGCAGCCGGGACAGGAAAGATACGCAGTATTTT. Amino acids: CASSRDRKDTQYF. The full variable domain, completed using reference TRBV11-2 and TRBJ2-3, is EAGVAQSPRYKIIEKRQSVAFWCNPISGHATLYWYQQILGQGPKLLIQFQNNGVVDDSQLPKDRFSAERLKGVDSTLKIQPAKLEDSAVYLCASSRDRKDTQYFGPGTRLTVL.

This chain joins TRBV6-5 and TRBJ2-3, with a weak D call TRBD2 (6 bases). The germline CDR1 and CDR2 sequences are MNHEY and SVGAGI. The CDR3 covers 15 residues. The V and J ends lost 2 bases and 5 bases respectively, with 14 bases between them. CDR3 nucleotide sequence: TGTGCCAGCAGTTACGCACGGGACTCCGTAGATACGCAGTATTTT. Its protein product is CASSYARDSVDTQYF.

The rearrangement links TRBV12-5 to TRBJ1-1, with D uncertain. Trimming left V 1 base short and J 2 bases short, with 11 bases between. Germline assignment: CDR1 LGHNT and CDR2 FRNRAP. CDR3 length: 15 residues. The CDR3 DNA is TGTGCTAGTGGTTTGGGACTACGGGGTAACACTGAAGCTTTCTTT. Protein: CASGLGLRGNTEAFF. Full variable domain (remainder filled in from reference TRBV12-5 and TRBJ1-1): DARVTQTPRHKVTEMGQEVTMRCQPILGHNTVFWYRQTMMQGLELLAYFRNRAPLDDSGMPKDRFSAEMPDATLATLKIQPSEPRDSAVYFCASGLGLRGNTEAFFGQGTRLTVV.

This rearrangement joins TRBV2 to TRBJ2-7; 8 bases align to TRBD1. J lost 3 bases, V lost 6 bases, and 13 bases had no gene match. The germline V gene encodes CDR1 SNHLY and CDR2 FYNNEI. CDR3 length equals 16 residues. The CDR3 loop reads CASRDREPVVVYEQYF. Written as DNA, the CDR3 is TGTGCCAGCAGGGACAGGGAGCCTGTGGTTGTCTACGAGCAGTACTTC.

The chain combines TRBV28 with TRBJ1-2, with unresolved D. CDR1 and CDR2 (germline): MDHEN, SYDVKM. This CDR3 has 12 residues. Trimming cost V 11 bases and J 2 bases, with 12 bases left between them. Written as DNA, the CDR3 is TGTGCCTACGGCGGCGAGAACTATGGCTACACCTTC. Translation gives CAYGGENYGYTF.

The chain employs TRBV27 and TRBJ2-7, with 10 bases that match TRBD2. With 6 bases clipped from V and 2 bases from J, the junction kept 10 bases outside the gene matches. The V gene's germline CDR1 is MNHEY and CDR2 SMNVEV (reference sequence). The CDR3 is made up of 16 amino acids. The chain's CDR3 is CASRGPLAGSPYEQYF. The CDR3 DNA is TGTGCCAGCAGGGGTCCACTAGCGGGATCCCCCTACGAGCAGTACTTC.